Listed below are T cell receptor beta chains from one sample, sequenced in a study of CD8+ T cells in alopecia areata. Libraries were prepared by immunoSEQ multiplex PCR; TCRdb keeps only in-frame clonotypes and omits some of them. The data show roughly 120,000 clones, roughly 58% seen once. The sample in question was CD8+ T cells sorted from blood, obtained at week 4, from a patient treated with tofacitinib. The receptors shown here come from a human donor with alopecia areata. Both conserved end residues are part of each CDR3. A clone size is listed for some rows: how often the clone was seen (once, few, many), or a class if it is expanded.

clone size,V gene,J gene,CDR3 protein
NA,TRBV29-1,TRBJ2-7,CSVDTGNYEQYF
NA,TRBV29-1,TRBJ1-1,CSAPGENTEAFF
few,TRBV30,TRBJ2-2,CASHPRTSPGDTGELFF
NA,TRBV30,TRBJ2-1,CASSIAGVLGDEQFF
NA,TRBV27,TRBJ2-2,CASSHDISYTGELFF
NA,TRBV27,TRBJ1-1,CASSLALNTEAFF
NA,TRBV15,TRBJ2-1,CATSRGPPSGNEQFF
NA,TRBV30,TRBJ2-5,CAWSSGVHGETQYF
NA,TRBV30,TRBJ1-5,CAWSLLYEGTTYSNQPQHF
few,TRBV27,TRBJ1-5,CASSLGWGFNQPQHF
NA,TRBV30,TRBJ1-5,CAWSVLDQPQHF
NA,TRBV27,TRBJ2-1,CASSLAVSSYNEQFF
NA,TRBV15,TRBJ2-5,CATSTEGETQYF
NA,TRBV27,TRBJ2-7,CASSWGSSYEQYF
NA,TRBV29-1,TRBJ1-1,CSPRGAGTEAFF
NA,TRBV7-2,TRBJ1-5,CASSPTGTAYSNQPQHF
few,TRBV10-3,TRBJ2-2,CAITAGGVANTGELFF
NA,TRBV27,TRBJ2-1,CASSSDLLVNEQFF
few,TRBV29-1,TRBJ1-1,CSSRGTEAFF
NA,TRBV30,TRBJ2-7,CAWRQASSYEQYF
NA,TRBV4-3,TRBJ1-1,CASSQGSGLNTEAFF
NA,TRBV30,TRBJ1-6,CAWSDGASSYNSPLHF
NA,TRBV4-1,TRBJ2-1,CASSQDVRNEQFF
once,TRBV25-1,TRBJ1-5,CASSEWGGPTDQPQHF
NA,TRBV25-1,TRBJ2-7,CASMRTGLIYEQYF
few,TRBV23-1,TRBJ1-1,CASSQPLPGGDHMNTEAFF
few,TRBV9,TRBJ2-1,CASSASGGAYNEQFF
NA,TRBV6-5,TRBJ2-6,CASSYSDSGANVLTF
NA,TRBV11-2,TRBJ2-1,CASSARGQFLNEQFF
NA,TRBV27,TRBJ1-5,CASSLAGNQPQHF